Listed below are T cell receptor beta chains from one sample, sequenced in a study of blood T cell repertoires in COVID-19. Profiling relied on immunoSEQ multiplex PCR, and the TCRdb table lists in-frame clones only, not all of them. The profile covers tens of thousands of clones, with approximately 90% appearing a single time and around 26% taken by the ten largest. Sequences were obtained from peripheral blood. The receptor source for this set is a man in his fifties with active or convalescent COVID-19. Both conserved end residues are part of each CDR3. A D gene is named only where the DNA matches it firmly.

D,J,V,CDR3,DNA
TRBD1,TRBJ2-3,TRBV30,CAWSTGTGGEHWPDTQYF,TGTGCCTGGAGTACCGGGACAGGGGGCGAGCACTGGCCAGATACGCAGTATTTT
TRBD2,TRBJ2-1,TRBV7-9,CASSLRLAGGHEQFF,TGTGCCAGCAGCTTACGCCTAGCGGGAGGGCATGAGCAGTTCTTC
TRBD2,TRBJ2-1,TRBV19,CASSIPGLAVNEQFF,TGTGCCAGTAGTATACCGGGACTAGCTGTCAATGAGCAGTTCTTC
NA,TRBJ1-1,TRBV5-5,CASSWGRTNTEAFF,TGTGCCAGCAGCTGGGGGAGGACGAACACTGAAGCTTTCTTT
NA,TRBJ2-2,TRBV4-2,CASGRQENTGELFF,TGTGCCAGCGGACGACAGGAGAACACCGGGGAGCTGTTTTTT
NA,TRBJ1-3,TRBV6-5,CASSYTPDSSGNTIYF,TGTGCCAGCAGTTACACCCCGGACAGCTCAGGAAACACCATATATTTT
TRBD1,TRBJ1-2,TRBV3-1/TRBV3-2,CASSLHNRGDGYTF,TGTGCCAGCAGCCTACATAACAGGGGGGATGGCTACACCTTC
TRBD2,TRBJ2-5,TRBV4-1,CASSLSGTSEGETQYF,TGCGCCAGCAGCCTCTCCGGGACTAGCGAAGGGGAGACCCAGTACTTC
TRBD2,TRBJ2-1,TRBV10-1,CASSRLAGDYNEQFF,TGCGCCAGCAGTAGACTAGCGGGGGATTACAATGAGCAGTTCTTC
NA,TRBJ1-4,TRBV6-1,CASSDFVGSQGKNEKLFF,TGTGCCAGCAGTGATTTTGTGGGATCCCAGGGGAAAAATGAAAAACTGTTTTTT
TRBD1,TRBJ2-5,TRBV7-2,CASSSDRETTQYF,TGTGCCAGCAGCTCGGACAGGGAAACTACCCAGTACTTC
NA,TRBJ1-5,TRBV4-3,CASSQGRAQPQHF,TGCGCCAGCAGCCAAGGAAGAGCTCAGCCCCAGCATTTT
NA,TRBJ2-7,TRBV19,CASSILPFSYEQYF,TGTGCCAGTAGTATACTTCCGTTTTCCTACGAGCAGTACTTC
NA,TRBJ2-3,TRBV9,CASTVGGSGTDTQYF,TGTGCCAGCACCGTGGGCGGGTCTGGCACAGATACGCAGTATTTT
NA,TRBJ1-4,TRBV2,CASTRATNEKLFF,TGTGCCAGCACTCGGGCAACTAATGAAAAACTGTTTTTT
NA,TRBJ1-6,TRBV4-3,CASSQDQFNSPLHF,TGCGCCAGCAGCCAAGACCAGTTTAATTCACCCCTCCACTTT
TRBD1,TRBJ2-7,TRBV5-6,CASSLAGTGSYEQYF,TGTGCCAGCAGCTTGGCCGGGACAGGCTCCTACGAGCAGTACTTC